This T cell receptor beta chain was obtained from a study of blood T cell repertoires in COVID-19. The overall study: The samples span acute and convalescent COVID-19 from the United States, Italy and Spain. From T cells, B-cell-depleted T cells, or PBMCs came the material, which was cDNA or gDNA.

As handled by the study authors: Reference gene primer amplification in the assay estimated nucleated cell counts. Sequenced by immunoSEQ multiplex PCR; TCRdb stores in-frame clones only, minus some. D and trimming were read from the DNA, whereas the V and J calls and clone size are those reported in that table. The table records around 160,000 clones, around nine tenths of them present only once. Trimming pared 6 bases from V and 9 bases from J, leaving 15 bases between. Germline V lookup: CDR1 MDHEN, CDR2 SYDVKM. The CDR3 is 14 residues long. The TCR originated in a woman under 40 with acute COVID-19. The sequencing input was PBMCs or T cells enriched from blood (not recorded which). The chain employs TRBV28 and TRBJ1-6, with D hard to call. CDR3 loop: CASSSPGSGSPLHF. The CDR3 nucleotides read TGTGCCAGCAGCTCACCGGGATCAGGTTCACCCCTCCACTTT.